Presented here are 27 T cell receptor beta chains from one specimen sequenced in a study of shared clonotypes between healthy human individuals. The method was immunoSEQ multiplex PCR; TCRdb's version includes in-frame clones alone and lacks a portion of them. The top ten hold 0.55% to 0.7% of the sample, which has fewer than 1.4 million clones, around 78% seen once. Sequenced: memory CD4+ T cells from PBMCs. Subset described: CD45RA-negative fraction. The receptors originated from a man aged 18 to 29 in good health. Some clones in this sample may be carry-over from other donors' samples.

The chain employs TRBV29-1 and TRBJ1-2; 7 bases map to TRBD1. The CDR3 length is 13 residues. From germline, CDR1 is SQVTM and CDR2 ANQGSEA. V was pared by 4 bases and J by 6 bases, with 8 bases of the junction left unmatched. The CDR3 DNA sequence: TGCAGCGTTGGGGCAGGGGGTCGCAATGGCTACACCTTC. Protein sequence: CSVGAGGRNGYTF.

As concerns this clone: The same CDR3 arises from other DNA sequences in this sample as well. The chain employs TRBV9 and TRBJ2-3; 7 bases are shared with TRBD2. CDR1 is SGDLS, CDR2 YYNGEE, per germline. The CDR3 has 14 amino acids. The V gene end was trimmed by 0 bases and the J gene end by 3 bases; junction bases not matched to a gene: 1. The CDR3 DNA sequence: TGTGCCAGCAGCGTAGATAGCGGGACAGATACGCAGTATTTT. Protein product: CASSVDSGTDTQYF.

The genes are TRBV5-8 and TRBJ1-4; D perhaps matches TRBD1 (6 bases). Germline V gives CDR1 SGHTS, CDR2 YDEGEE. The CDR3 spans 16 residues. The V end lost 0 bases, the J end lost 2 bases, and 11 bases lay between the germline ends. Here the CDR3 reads CASSLGMGGTNEKLFF. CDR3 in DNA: TGTGCCAGCAGCTTGGGAATGGGGGGCACTAATGAAAAACTGTTTTTT. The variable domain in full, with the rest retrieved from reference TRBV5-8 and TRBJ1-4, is EAGVTQSPTHLIKTRGQQATLRCSPISGHTSVYWYQQALGLGLQFLLWYDEGEERNRGNFPPRFSGRQFPNYSSELNVNALELEDSALYLCASSLGMGGTNEKLFFGSGTQLSVL.

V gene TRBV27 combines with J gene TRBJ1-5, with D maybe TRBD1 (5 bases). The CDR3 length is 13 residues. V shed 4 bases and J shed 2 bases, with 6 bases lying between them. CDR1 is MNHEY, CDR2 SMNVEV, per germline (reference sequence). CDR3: CASSWDRNQPQHF. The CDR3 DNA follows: TGTGCCAGCAGTTGGGACCGCAATCAGCCCCAGCATTTT.

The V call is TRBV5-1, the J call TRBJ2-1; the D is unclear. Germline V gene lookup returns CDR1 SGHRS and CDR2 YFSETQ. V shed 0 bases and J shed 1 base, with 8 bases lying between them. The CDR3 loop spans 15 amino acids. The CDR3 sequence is CASSLADGSYNEQFF. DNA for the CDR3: TGCGCCAGCAGCTTGGCCGACGGGTCCTACAATGAGCAGTTCTTC.

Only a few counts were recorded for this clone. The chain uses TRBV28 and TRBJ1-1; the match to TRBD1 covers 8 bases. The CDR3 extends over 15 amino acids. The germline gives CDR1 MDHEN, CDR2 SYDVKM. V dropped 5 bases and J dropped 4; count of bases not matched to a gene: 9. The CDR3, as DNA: TGTGCCAGCAGTCCAGGACAGGGTCGGGGCACTGAAGCTTTCTTT. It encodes CASSPGQGRGTEAFF.

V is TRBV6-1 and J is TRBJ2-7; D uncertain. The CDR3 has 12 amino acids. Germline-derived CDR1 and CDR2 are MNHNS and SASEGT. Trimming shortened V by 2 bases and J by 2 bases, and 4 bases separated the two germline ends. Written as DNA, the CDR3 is TGTGCCAGCAGTGAATTGGCCTACGAGCAGTACTTC. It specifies CASSELAYEQYF.

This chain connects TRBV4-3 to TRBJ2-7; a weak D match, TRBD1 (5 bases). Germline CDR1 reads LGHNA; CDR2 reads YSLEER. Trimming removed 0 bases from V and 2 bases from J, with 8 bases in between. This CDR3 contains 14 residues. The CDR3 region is CASSQDRGPYEQYF. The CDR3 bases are TGCGCCAGCAGCCAAGATAGGGGCCCCTACGAGCAGTACTTC.

The CDR3 loop reads CASSPSRDNYGYTF. The CDR3 coding sequence is TGTGCCAGCAGCCCGAGCCGGGACAACTATGGCTACACCTTC. The chain couples TRBV9 to TRBJ1-2, with D possibly being TRBD1 (5 bases). Between the trimmed V and J ends, which lost 4 bases and 2 bases, there was a span of 12 bases. The CDR3 covers 14 residues. From germline, CDR1 is SGDLS and CDR2 YYNGEE.

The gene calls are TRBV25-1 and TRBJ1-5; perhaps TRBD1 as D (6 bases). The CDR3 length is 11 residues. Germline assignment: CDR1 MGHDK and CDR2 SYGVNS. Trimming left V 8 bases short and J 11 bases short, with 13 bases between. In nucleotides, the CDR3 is TGTGCCAGCGCACAGGGATATACCCAGCATTTT. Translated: CASAQGYTQHF.

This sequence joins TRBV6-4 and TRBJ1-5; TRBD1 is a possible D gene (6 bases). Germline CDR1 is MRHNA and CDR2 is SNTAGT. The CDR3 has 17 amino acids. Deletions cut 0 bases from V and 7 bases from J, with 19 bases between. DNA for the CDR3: TGTGCCAGCAGTGACTCCAGGGGCCTCTCAGCCCAGCAGCCCCAGCATTTT. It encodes CASSDSRGLSAQQPQHF.

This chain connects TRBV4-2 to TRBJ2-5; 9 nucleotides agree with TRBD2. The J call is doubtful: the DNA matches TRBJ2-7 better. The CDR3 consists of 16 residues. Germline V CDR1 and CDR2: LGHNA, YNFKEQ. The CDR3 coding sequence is TGTGCCAGCAGCCAGAACCAAGCGGGAGGATACTACGAGCAGTACTTC. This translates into CASSQNQAGGYYEQYF.

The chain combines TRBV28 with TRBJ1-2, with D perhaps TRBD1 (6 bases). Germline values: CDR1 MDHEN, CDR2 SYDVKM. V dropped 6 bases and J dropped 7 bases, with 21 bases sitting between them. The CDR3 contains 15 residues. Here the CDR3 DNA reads TGTGCCAGCAGGGCGGAAAGCGGGGGCGCGGCTGGCTACACCTTC. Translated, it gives CASRAESGGAAGYTF.

CDR3 loop: CASSWESGANVLTF. CDR3 nucleotide sequence: TGCGCCAGCAGTTGGGAATCTGGGGCCAACGTCCTGACTTTC. The gene calls are TRBV5-1 and TRBJ2-6; D gene uncertain. Looked up from germline, CDR1 is SGHRS and CDR2 is YFSETQ. V lost 5 bases to trimming and J lost 1 base, with 7 bases between them. The CDR3 length is 14 residues. Based on the CDR3 plus reference TRBV5-1 and TRBJ2-6, the full variable domain is KAGVTQTPRYLIKTRGQQVTLSCSPISGHRSVSWYQQTPGQGLQFLFEYFSETQRNKGNFPGRFSGRQFSNSRSEMNVSTLELGDSALYLCASSWESGANVLTFGAGSRLTVL.

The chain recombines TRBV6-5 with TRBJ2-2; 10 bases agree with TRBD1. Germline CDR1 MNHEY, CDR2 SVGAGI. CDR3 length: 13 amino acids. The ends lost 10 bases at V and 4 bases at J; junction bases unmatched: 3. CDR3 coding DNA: TGTGCCACCCGGACAGGGGGCACCGGGGAGCTGTTTTTT. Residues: CATRTGGTGELFF.

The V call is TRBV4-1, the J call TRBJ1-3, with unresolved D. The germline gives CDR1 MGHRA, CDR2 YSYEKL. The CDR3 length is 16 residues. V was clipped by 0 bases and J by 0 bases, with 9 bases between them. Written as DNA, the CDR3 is TGCGCCAGCAGCCAAGACGGGCCGGACTCTGGAAACACCATATATTTT. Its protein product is CASSQDGPDSGNTIYF.

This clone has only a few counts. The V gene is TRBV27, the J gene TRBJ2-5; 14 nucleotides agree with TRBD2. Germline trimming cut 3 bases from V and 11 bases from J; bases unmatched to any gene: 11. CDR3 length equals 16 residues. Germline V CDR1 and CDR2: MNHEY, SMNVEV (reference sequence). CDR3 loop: CASSFRLAGGPGEQYF. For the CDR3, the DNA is TGTGCCAGCAGTTTTAGACTAGCGGGAGGGCCGGGAGAGCAGTACTTC.

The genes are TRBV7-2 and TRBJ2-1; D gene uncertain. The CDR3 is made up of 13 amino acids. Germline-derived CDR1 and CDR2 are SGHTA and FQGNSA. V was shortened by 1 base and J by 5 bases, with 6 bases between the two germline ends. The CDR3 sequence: CASSLVFDNEQFF. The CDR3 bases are TGTGCCAGCAGCTTAGTCTTTGACAATGAGCAGTTCTTC.

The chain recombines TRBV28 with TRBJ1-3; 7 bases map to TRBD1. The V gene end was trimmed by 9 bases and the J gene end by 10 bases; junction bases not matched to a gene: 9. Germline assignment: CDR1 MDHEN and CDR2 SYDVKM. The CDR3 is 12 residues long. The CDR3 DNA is TGTGCCAGTAGGGGGCAACGGGGAACCATATATTTT. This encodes CASRGQRGTIYF.

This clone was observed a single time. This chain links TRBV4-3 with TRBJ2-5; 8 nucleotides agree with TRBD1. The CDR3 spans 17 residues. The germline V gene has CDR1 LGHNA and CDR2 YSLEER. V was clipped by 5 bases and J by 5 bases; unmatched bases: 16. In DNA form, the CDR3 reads TGCGCCAGCAGCGAATTCCTCCCCCCAGGGGGCGGGGAGACCCAGTACTTC. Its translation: CASSEFLPPGGGETQYF.

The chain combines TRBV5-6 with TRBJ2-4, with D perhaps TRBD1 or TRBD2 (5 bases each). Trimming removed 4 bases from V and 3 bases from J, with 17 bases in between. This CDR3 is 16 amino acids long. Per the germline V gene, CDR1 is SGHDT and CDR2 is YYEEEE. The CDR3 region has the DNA TGTGCCAGCAGCAATCGCAGGGACCTCTTCAAAAACATTCAGTACTTC. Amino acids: CASSNRRDLFKNIQYF.

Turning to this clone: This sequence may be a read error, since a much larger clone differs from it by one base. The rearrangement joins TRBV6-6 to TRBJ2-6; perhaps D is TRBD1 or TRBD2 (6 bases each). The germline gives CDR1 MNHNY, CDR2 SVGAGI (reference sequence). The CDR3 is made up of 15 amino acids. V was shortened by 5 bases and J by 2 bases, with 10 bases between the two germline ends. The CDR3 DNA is TGTGCCAGCAGTGTAGGGGGGACTGGGGCCAACGTCCTGACTTTC. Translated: CASSVGGTGANVLTF.

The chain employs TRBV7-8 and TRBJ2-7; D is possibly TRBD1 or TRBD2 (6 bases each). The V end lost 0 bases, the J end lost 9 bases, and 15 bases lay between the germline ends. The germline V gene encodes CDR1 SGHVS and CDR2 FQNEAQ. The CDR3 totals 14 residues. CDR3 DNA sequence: TGTGCCAGCAGCTTAGCTTTGGGGGGCTCAAGGCAGTACTTC. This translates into CASSLALGGSRQYF.

The CDR3 nucleotides are TGTGCCATCCTACAGGGGGGGCAGAACTATGGCTACACCTTC. This translates into CAILQGGQNYGYTF. The chain recombines TRBV28 with TRBJ1-2; 8 nucleotides line up with TRBD1. V gave up 10 bases and J gave up 2 bases; unmatched junction bases: 9. The CDR3 is made up of 14 amino acids. Germline CDR1 MDHEN, CDR2 SYDVKM.

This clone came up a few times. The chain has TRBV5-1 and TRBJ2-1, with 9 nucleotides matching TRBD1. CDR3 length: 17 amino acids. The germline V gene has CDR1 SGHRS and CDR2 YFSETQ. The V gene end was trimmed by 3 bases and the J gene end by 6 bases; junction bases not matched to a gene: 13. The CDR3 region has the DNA TGCGCCAGCAGCTATCCCACAGGGGGCGCAAGGATCAATGAGCAGTTCTTC. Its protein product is CASSYPTGGARINEQFF.

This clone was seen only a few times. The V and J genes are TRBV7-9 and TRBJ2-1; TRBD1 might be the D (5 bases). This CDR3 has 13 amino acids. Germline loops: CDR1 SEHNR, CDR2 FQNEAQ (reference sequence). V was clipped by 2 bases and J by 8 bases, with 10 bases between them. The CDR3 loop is CASSLFQGDEQFF. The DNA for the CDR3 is TGTGCCAGCAGCTTATTCCAGGGCGATGAGCAGTTCTTC.

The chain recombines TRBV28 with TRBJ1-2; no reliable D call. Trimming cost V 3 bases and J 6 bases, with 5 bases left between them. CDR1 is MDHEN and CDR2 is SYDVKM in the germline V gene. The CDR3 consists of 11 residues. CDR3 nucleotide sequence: TGTGCCAGCAGTTTTAGCCATGGCTACACCTTC. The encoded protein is CASSFSHGYTF.